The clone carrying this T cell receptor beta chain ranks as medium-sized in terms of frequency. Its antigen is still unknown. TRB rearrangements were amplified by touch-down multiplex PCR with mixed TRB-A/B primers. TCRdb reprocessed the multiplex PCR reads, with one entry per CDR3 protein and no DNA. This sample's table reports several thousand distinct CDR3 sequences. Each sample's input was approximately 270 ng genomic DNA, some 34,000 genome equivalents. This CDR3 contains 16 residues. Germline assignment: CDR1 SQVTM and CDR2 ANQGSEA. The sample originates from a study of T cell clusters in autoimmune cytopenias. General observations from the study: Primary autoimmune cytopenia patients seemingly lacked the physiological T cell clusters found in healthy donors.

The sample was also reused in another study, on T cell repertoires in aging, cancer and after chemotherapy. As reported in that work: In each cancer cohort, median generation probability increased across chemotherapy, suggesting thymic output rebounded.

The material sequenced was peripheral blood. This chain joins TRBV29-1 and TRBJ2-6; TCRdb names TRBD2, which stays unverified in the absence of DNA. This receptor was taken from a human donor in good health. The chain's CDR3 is CSVGSSRGSGANVLTF.